The 31 T cell receptor beta chains in this list originate from one sample, sequenced in a study of blood T cell repertoires in COVID-19. The repertoire was sequenced with immunoSEQ multiplex PCR; TCRdb's copy has only in-frame clones and lacks some. This sample has around 180,000 clones, with 83% found just once. The sequenced sample was peripheral blood. These receptors were obtained from a human donor in a cohort sampled during active COVID-19.

This sequence joins TRBV9 and TRBJ2-3, with D possibly TRBD2 on 5 matching bases. The CDR3 sequence is 15 residues long. Germline lookup yields CDR1 SGDLS and CDR2 YYNGEE. Between the trimmed V and J ends, which lost 3 bases and 2 bases, there was a span of 13 bases. The CDR3 loop reads CASSEGLKYTDTQYF. CDR3 nucleotides: TGTGCCAGCAGCGAAGGACTCAAATACACAGATACGCAGTATTTT.

This chain joins TRBV10-2 and TRBJ2-1; 9 bases agree with TRBD2. The CDR3 covers 15 residues. Germline values: CDR1 WSHSY, CDR2 SAAADI. V dropped 2 bases and J dropped 6; count of bases not matched to a gene: 5. The CDR3 DNA is TGCGCCAGCAGTGAGCCAGCGGGAGGTTCCAATGAGCAGTTCTTC. It encodes CASSEPAGGSNEQFF.

This chain joins TRBV7-3 and TRBJ2-1, with TRBD2 matching 12 bases. V was clipped by 5 bases and J by 5 bases; unmatched bases: 4. The CDR3 spans 15 residues. Germline CDR1 reads SGHTA; CDR2 reads FQGTGA. DNA of the CDR3: TGTGCCAGCAGCCAGACTAGCGGGAGAAACAATGAGCAGTTCTTC. It encodes CASSQTSGRNNEQFF.

This clone was counted between two and nine times. This rearrangement joins TRBV9 to TRBJ2-7, with 13 bases lining up with TRBD2. The ends lost 3 bases at V and 6 bases at J; junction bases unmatched: 6. CDR3 size: 15 residues. CDR1 is SGDLS and CDR2 is YYNGEE in the germline V gene. In DNA, the CDR3 is TGTGCCAGCAGCGAGGGAGGACTAGCGGGAGTCGAGCAGTACTTC. This codes for CASSEGGLAGVEQYF.

The chain joins TRBV2 to TRBJ1-3, with 8 bases lining up with TRBD1. Germline V gene data show CDR1 as SNHLY and CDR2 as FYNNEI. V trimming: 4 bases; J trimming: 7 bases; junction bases outside the gene matches: 6. The length of the CDR3 is 14 residues. The chain's CDR3 is CASSVGPGGNTIYF. CDR3 nucleotides: TGTGCCAGCAGTGTTGGCCCAGGGGGCAACACCATATATTTT.

In the case of this clone: The same CDR3 also results from other DNA sequences found in this sample. The V call is TRBV5-5, the J call TRBJ1-3; no clear D. The germline V gene encodes CDR1 SGHKS and CDR2 YYEKEE (reference sequence). Trimming cost V 0 bases and J 4 bases, with 11 bases left between them. This CDR3 is built from 15 residues. This CDR3 is CASSLAPGKGNTIYF. The CDR3 region has the DNA TGTGCCAGCAGCTTGGCCCCGGGGAAGGGAAACACCATATATTTT.

This clone was counted a single time. The chain couples TRBV27 to TRBJ1-1; possibly TRBD1 for D (5 bases). V lost 5 bases and J lost 4, with 14 bases in between. Germline V CDR1 and CDR2: MNHEY, SMNVEV (reference sequence). The CDR3 is 14 amino acids. Here the CDR3 DNA reads TGTGCCAGCAGTCCACGACAGCGAGGCACTGAAGCTTTCTTT. Encoded protein: CASSPRQRGTEAFF.

V is TRBV21-1 and J is TRBJ2-7; whether TRBD2, the table's D call, matches the DNA was not checked. TRBV21-1 is marked as a pseudogene. This CDR3 has 16 amino acids. CDR3 in DNA: TGTGCCAGCAGCGCACTAGCGGGAGGGCCAAAGGGCGAGCAGTACTTC. Translation gives CASSALAGGPKGEQYF.

The rearrangement links TRBV24-1 to TRBJ1-2; TRBD1 matches at 8 bases. The length of the CDR3 is 14 residues. V shed 7 bases and J 3 bases; nucleotides not matched to a gene: 6. Germline values: CDR1 KGHDR, CDR2 SFDVKD. Here the CDR3 reads CATRPGGADYGYTF. The CDR3 region has the DNA TGTGCCACCAGACCAGGGGGCGCGGACTATGGCTACACCTTC.

This chain uses TRBV11-2 with TRBJ1-3; the D is unclear. There are 15 residues in the CDR3. The ends were cut back, 5 bases at V and 0 bases at J, with 11 bases in the middle. Germline V gives CDR1 SGHAT, CDR2 FQNNGV. CDR3 in amino acids: CASSPGRTSGNTIYF. The CDR3 DNA reads TGTGCCAGCAGCCCGGGAAGGACCTCTGGAAACACCATATATTTT.

The rearrangement joins TRBV18 to TRBJ2-1; 10 bases line up with TRBD2. Germline CDR1 reads KGHSH; CDR2 reads LQKENI. V shed 8 bases, J shed 4 bases, and the junction held 8 bases outside the gene matches. The CDR3 covers 15 residues. The CDR3 bases are TGTGCCAGCACGCCCCCGGGACTAGCGTACAATGAGCAGTTCTTC. This gives the protein CASTPPGLAYNEQFF.

The V and J genes are TRBV5-1 and TRBJ2-5, with TRBD1 matching 7 bases. CDR1 is SGHRS, CDR2 YFSETQ, per germline. V shed 0 bases, J shed 0 bases, and the junction held 8 bases outside the gene matches. The CDR3 totals 17 residues. The CDR3 bases are TGCGCCAGCAGCTTGGCCGCAGGGGGTTCCGACCAAGAGACCCAGTACTTC. Its protein product is CASSLAAGGSDQETQYF.

The chain links TRBV4-3 to TRBJ2-7; D gene unclear. The V gene's germline CDR1 is LGHNA and CDR2 YSLEER. V was trimmed by 3 bases and J by 2 bases, leaving 17 bases between them. The CDR3 has 16 amino acids. The CDR3 loop is CASSQKRSYLAYEQYF. The CDR3 coding sequence is TGCGCCAGCAGCCAGAAAAGGAGCTACTTGGCCTACGAGCAGTACTTC.

In this sample, this clone turned up once. J is TRBJ1-2 and V is TRBV27; D is ambiguous. Trimming took off 4 bases at V and 6 bases at J, with 9 bases between the two ends. This CDR3 is built from 12 residues. Germline V gene sequence: CDR1 MNHEY, CDR2 SMNVEV (reference sequence). CDR3 bases: TGTGCCAGCAGTTCACTCTTCGATGGCTACACCTTC. This translates into CASSSLFDGYTF.

The chain couples TRBV27 to TRBJ2-2, with D possibly TRBD2 on 5 matching bases. CDR1 and CDR2 (germline): MNHEY, SMNVEV (reference sequence). The CDR3 consists of 14 residues. With 7 bases removed from V and 4 bases from J, the gap between germline ends came to 13 bases. In nucleotides, the CDR3 is TGTGCCAGCACCGACTACAGTTTCACCGGGGAGCTGTTTTTT. It translates to CASTDYSFTGELFF.

The V call is TRBV19, the J call TRBJ1-1; D might be TRBD1 (5 bases). Germline lookup yields CDR1 LNHDA and CDR2 SQIVND (reference sequence). This CDR3 region has 15 residues. V lost 6 bases, J lost 5 bases, and 19 bases lay in between. In DNA form, the CDR3 reads TGTGCCAGTAGGACCCCCGGGACCCGGGGGACTGAAGCTTTCTTT. This sequence encodes CASRTPGTRGTEAFF.

This rearrangement joins TRBV4-3 to TRBJ1-2, with 7 bases fitting TRBD1. With V trimmed by 2 bases and J by 4 bases, 13 bases remained unmatched. Germline V gene lookup returns CDR1 LGHNA and CDR2 YSLEER. This CDR3 region has 17 residues. DNA for the CDR3: TGCGCCAGCAGCCAATCAGGACAGGCCCTGAAGGTCTATGGCTACACCTTC. The encoded protein is CASSQSGQALKVYGYTF.

J is TRBJ1-2 and V is TRBV28; D is uncertain. V lost 6 bases and J lost 3, with 2 bases in between. This CDR3 spans 10 amino acids. The germline gives CDR1 MDHEN, CDR2 SYDVKM. CDR3 bases: TGTGCCAGCAGCTACTATGGCTACACCTTC. Protein: CASSYYGYTF.

J is TRBJ1-4 and V is TRBV19; TRBD1 is a possible D gene (6 bases). Germline CDR1 is LNHDA and CDR2 is SQIVND (reference sequence). CDR3 length: 16 residues. The germline V and J ends were trimmed by 4 bases and 4 bases, with 16 bases remaining between them. CDR3 DNA sequence: TGTGCCAGTAGTAACCGACTCGACAGGATTAATGAAAAACTGTTTTTT. Encoded protein: CASSNRLDRINEKLFF.

The gene calls are TRBV5-8 and TRBJ1-3; a possible D gene is TRBD1 (6 bases). This CDR3 has 16 amino acids. Germline values: CDR1 SGHTS, CDR2 YDEGEE. Trimming stripped 2 bases from V and 10 bases from J, with 22 bases between. The DNA of the CDR3 is TGTGCCAGCAGCTTAGACGCGCGCGGACAGTACGCGACCATATATTTT. This translates into CASSLDARGQYATIYF.

On this clone: The sample has other DNA sequences that encode this CDR3 too. The rearrangement joins TRBV27 to TRBJ1-1; a weak D match, TRBD1 (6 bases). Between the trimmed V and J ends, which lost 2 bases and 1 base, there was a span of 8 bases. The CDR3 runs to 14 residues. CDR1 and CDR2 (germline): MNHEY, SMNVEV (reference sequence). Here the CDR3 reads CASSLVGGNTEAFF. CDR3 DNA: TGTGCCAGCAGTTTAGTAGGGGGGAACACTGAAGCTTTCTTT.

The CDR3 DNA reads as TGTGCCAGCAGCCCCGGGGACAGGGCCATCGAGCAGTACTTC. This codes for CASSPGDRAIEQYF. The chain carries TRBV7-6 and TRBJ2-7; 9 bases match TRBD1. The CDR3 is 14 amino acids. Germline trimming cut 5 bases from V and 6 bases from J; bases unmatched to any gene: 8. Germline-derived CDR1 and CDR2 are SGHVS and FNYEAQ.

The V call is TRBV28, the J call TRBJ2-7; 8 bases line up with TRBD2. The junction had 7 bases not matched to a gene; V was cut back by 2 bases and J by 1 base. Looked up from germline, CDR1 is MDHEN and CDR2 is SYDVKM. CDR3 length: 16 residues. Here the CDR3 DNA reads TGTGCCAGCAGTTTAGGAGGAACTAGCGGTTCCTACGAGCAGTACTTC. As protein: CASSLGGTSGSYEQYF. Looking up the rest from reference TRBV28 and TRBJ2-7 gives the full variable domain: DVKVTQSSRYLVKRTGEKVFLECVQDMDHENMFWYRQDPGLGLRLIYFSYDVKMKEKGDIPEGYSVSREKKERFSLILESASTNQTSMYLCASSLGGTSGSYEQYFGPGTRLTVT.

This rearrangement joins TRBV29-1 to TRBJ1-5, with unresolved D. Germline V CDR1 and CDR2: SQVTM, ANQGSEA. The CDR3 is 16 amino acids. V lost 6 bases to trimming and J lost 0 bases, with 18 bases between them. The chain's CDR3 is CSVQGRVWASNQPQHF. The CDR3 coding sequence is TGCAGCGTCCAAGGGAGGGTATGGGCTAGCAATCAGCCCCAGCATTTT.

The gene calls are TRBV19 and TRBJ1-4, with D unresolved. This CDR3 region has 16 residues. Per the germline V gene, CDR1 is LNHDA and CDR2 is SQIVND (reference sequence). Trimming removed 3 bases from V and 3 bases from J, with 14 bases in between. CDR3 DNA: TGTGCCAGTAGTATGGGCAGCCAGCTTTCTAATGAAAAACTGTTTTTT. It encodes CASSMGSQLSNEKLFF.

The rearrangement links TRBV6-5 to TRBJ2-7, with a possible D match to TRBD1 (6 bases). V shed 8 bases and J shed 4 bases, with 15 bases lying between them. The CDR3 sequence is 13 residues long. CDR1 and CDR2 (germline): MNHEY, SVGAGI. The CDR3 sequence is CASVDRFHYEQYF. In nucleotides, the CDR3 is TGTGCCAGCGTTGACAGGTTTCATTACGAGCAGTACTTC.

V and J are TRBV4-2 and TRBJ2-1, with TRBD1 matching over 9 bases. There are 14 residues in the CDR3. Germline values: CDR1 LGHNA, CDR2 YNFKEQ. The junction had 4 bases not matched to a gene; V was cut back by 1 base and J by 9 bases. CDR3: CASSQGQGVGEQFF. The CDR3 region has the DNA TGTGCCAGCAGCCAAGGACAGGGGGTGGGTGAGCAGTTCTTC.

Turning to this clone: The sample has other DNA sequences that encode this CDR3 too. CDR3 coding DNA: TGTGCCAGCAGTCCGGGACAGGGAGGCTACGAGCAGTACTTC. This encodes CASSPGQGGYEQYF. V is TRBV27 and J is TRBJ2-7; 9 positions agree with TRBD1. The CDR3 contains 14 residues. The V gene's germline CDR1 is MNHEY and CDR2 SMNVEV (reference sequence). V lost 5 bases to trimming and J lost 3 bases; unmatched junction nucleotides: 5.

The chain employs TRBV10-3 and TRBJ2-5; D is possibly TRBD2 (5 bases). The CDR3 runs to 13 residues. CDR1 and CDR2 (germline): ENHRY, SYGVKD. V lost 8 bases to trimming and J lost 3 bases, with 13 bases between them. The CDR3 sequence: CAIQRNPEETQYF. The CDR3 region has the DNA TGTGCCATCCAGCGGAATCCGGAAGAGACCCAGTACTTC.

The J gene is TRBJ1-6, the V gene TRBV7-2, with D tentatively TRBD1 (6 bases). The CDR3 length is 18 residues. The V end lost 2 bases, the J end lost 5 bases, and 19 bases lay between the germline ends. Germline CDR1 and CDR2: SGHTA and FQGNSA. The CDR3 bases are TGTGCCAGCAGCTTAACCGCAGGGGTATTGGGGGATAATTCACCCCTCCACTTT. As protein: CASSLTAGVLGDNSPLHF. The complete variable domain, with remaining parts taken from reference TRBV7-2 and TRBJ1-6, reads GAGVSQSPSNKVTEKGKDVELRCDPISGHTALYWYRQSLGQGLEFLIYFQGNSAPDKSGLPSDRFSAERTGGSVSTLTIQRTQQEDSAVYLCASSLTAGVLGDNSPLHFGNGTRLTVT.

In this sample, this clone turned up once. V usage is TRBV28 and J usage is TRBJ2-7, with 11 bases fitting TRBD2. Trimming removed 6 bases from V and 7 bases from J; junction bases left unmatched: 8. The CDR3 has 14 amino acids. CDR1 and CDR2 (germline): MDHEN, SYDVKM. CDR3 in DNA: TGTGCCAGCAGGCTAACTAGCGGGAGTGGGGAGCAGTACTTC. Translated, it gives CASRLTSGSGEQYF.